What follows describes a single T cell receptor beta chain. Its antigen remains unidentified. No per-base quality is available; no much larger clone lies one base away. The immunoSEQ Assay, a bias-controlled multiplex PCR, was used to amplify TCRbeta CDR3 regions from genomic DNA. For the original study's pipeline: The number of nucleated cells in each sample was estimated by amplification of reference gene primers within the assay. To quantify the absolute abundance of each unique TCRbeta CDR3 rearrangement, sequence reads were collapsed and filtered. For each sample, productive Simpson clonality was calculated as the square root of Simpson's diversity index across productive rearrangements. TCRdb re-hosts the immuneACCESS table, in-frame sequences only. Its copies lack some clones; in the studies checked, an unresolved V gene accounts for under half of them, and the cause for the rest is not known. The DNA was the basis for D and trimming; V, J and clone size are from that table. This sample lists approximately 300,000 clones; around 89% were detected once. The ten top clones hold 5.5% to 8% of the sample.

The data belong to a study of blood T cell repertoires in COVID-19 (dated by TCRdb to the early 2020s). Background for the entire study: Samples from collaborators originated in the United States, Italy and Spain and spanned both the acute and convalescent phases of COVID-19. The prospective study material was composed of cDNA or gDNA derived from T cells, B-cell-depleted T cells, or PBMCs. Subjects who had been exposed to COVID-19, were actively infected with it, or had recovered from it provided the deeply sampled blood TCRbeta repertoires that made up the dataset. A freely available public database, intended as a resource for researchers studying the immune response to SARS-CoV-2, is where the repertoires were released. Samples came from the ongoing ImmuneRACE study (first 160 participants) plus 1,254 subjects from 6 global collaborators. Sample metadata almost always included a de-identified subject ID, COVID-19 status, age in years and sex. HLA class I and class II types, where available, came from metadata supplied by the sample provider rather than from assay-based typing. The full study reports these points: How much clinical and demographic metadata was included differed by source and by participant, and the metadata was provided uncurated.

The germline V gene gives CDR1 as SNHLY and CDR2 as FYNNEI. V gives up 5 bases and J gives up 3 bases, and the segment between their germline ends measures 11 bases. The CDR3 covers 14 residues, taking in both the cysteine and the phenylalanine. Only the CDR3 DNA stays, 42 bases, in frame from base 1. At one collaborating source in Seattle, patients were enrolled during active infection and were followed longitudinally through the course of disease. Collaborating institutions collected whole blood in K2EDTA tubes following their own protocols. For TCRbeta analysis, collaborators shipped samples in one of three forms: frozen whole blood, isolated PBMCs, or DNA extracted from either of those sample types.

The sequence derives from a woman between 50 and 59 years old with COVID-19, enrolled during active disease. Source material: peripheral blood. The sequence links TRBV2 to TRBJ1-5; 5 matching bases give a weak D call of TRBD1. The sequence in DNA is TGTGCCAGCAGTAAAGACAGAACCAATCAGCCCCAGCATTTT. It encodes CASSKDRTNQPQHF. Extended through the reference TRBV2 and TRBJ1-5 proteins, this CDR3 yields the full variable domain: EPEVTQTPSHQVTQMGQEVILRCVPISNHLYFYWYRQILGQKVEFLVSFYNNEISEKSEIFDDQFSVERPDGSNFTLKIRSTKLEDSAMYFCASSKDRTNQPQHFGDGTRLSIL.